The 5 T cell receptor beta chains presented below share a single source sample, sequenced in a study of blood T cell repertoires in COVID-19. Produced via immunoSEQ multiplex PCR; TCRdb's table is partial and in-frame only. Seen here are 170,000 or so clones, around nine tenths observed once, and the top ten hold about 0.54%. The sample taken for sequencing was peripheral blood. Every receptor here comes from a man aged 50 to 59 with acute or convalescent COVID-19.

This rearrangement joins TRBV7-2 to TRBJ2-3, with 8 bases matching TRBD2. The CDR3 has 16 residues. CDR1 and CDR2 (germline): SGHTA, FQGNSA. Unmatched junction bases numbered 7, after V lost 5 bases and J lost 0 bases. CDR3 sequence (DNA): TGTGCCAGCAGCATACAGCGGGGGCCTAGCACAGATACGCAGTATTTT. Its translation: CASSIQRGPSTDTQYF.

V is TRBV27 and J is TRBJ1-2, with D maybe TRBD1 (5 bases). This CDR3 is built from 15 residues. Trimming took off 5 bases at V and 0 bases at J, with 13 bases between the two ends. Germline V gene lookup returns CDR1 MNHEY and CDR2 SMNVEV (reference sequence). CDR3 residues: CASSPRQYPNYGYTF. In DNA, the CDR3 is TGTGCCAGCAGTCCCCGACAGTACCCTAACTATGGCTACACCTTC.

The chain uses TRBV27 and TRBJ1-5; weak D call: TRBD1 (6 bases). CDR1 MNHEY and CDR2 SMNVEV come from the germline V gene (reference sequence). CDR3 length equals 13 residues. The ends were cut back, 8 bases at V and 9 bases at J, with 17 bases in the middle. The CDR3, as DNA: TGTGCCAGCCGCCCCGTCCCCAGGGGGCCCCAGCATTTT. Its translation is CASRPVPRGPQHF.

This chain uses TRBV19 with TRBJ2-4; 7 bases are shared with TRBD2. This CDR3 region has 14 residues. The V gene end was trimmed by 5 bases and the J gene end by 2 bases; junction bases not matched to a gene: 3. Germline loops: CDR1 LNHDA, CDR2 SQIVND (reference sequence). As DNA, the CDR3 is TGTGCCAGTAGTGACGGGGGGTCCAAAAACATTCAGTACTTC. Residues: CASSDGGSKNIQYF.

This chain uses TRBV6-6 with TRBJ2-5; 7 bases are shared with TRBD1. V was pared by 4 bases and J by 4 bases, with 6 bases of the junction left unmatched. In germline, CDR1 is MNHNY, CDR2 SVGAGI (reference sequence). The CDR3 loop spans 14 amino acids. CDR3 sequence (DNA): TGTGCCAGCAGTTCTAAGGGGGCCCGAGAGACCCAGTACTTC. It specifies CASSSKGARETQYF.